The 27 T cell receptor beta chains presented below share a single source sample, sequenced in a study of PD-L1 blockade in urothelial cancer (dated by TCRdb to 2016 to 2017). Library generation was performed with the immunoSEQ multiplex PCR assay. TCRdb took over this immuneACCESS table, retaining in-frame rearrangements with V and J assigned. Such tables are incomplete; in checked studies, under half of the missing clones stem from an unresolved V gene, and the remainder is unexplained. The sample has 50,000 to 60,000 clones on record, 70% to 90% of them singletons. The ten largest clones represent 2% to 3% of the sample. The time point label, read with the paper, signifies: peripheral blood 6 weeks after treatment start. Sequencing used PBMCs, obtained around atezolizumab (anti-PD-L1) treatment. The receptors stem from a man in his fifties or sixties with urothelial cancer.

There are a few counts of this clone. The chain has TRBV10-3 and TRBJ2-7; weak D call: TRBD1 (6 bases). There are 12 residues in the CDR3. V was pared by 4 bases and J by 4 bases, with 8 bases between. CDR1 and CDR2 (germline): ENHRY, SYGVKD. CDR3 DNA sequence: TGTGCCATCAGTGTACAGGGTTACGAGCAGTACTTC. Its protein is CAISVQGYEQYF.

The genes are TRBV10-1 and TRBJ2-7; 7 bases map to TRBD1. With V trimmed by 2 bases and J by 2 bases, 3 bases remained unmatched. The CDR3 consists of 14 residues. Germline V gene sequence: CDR1 WNHNN, CDR2 SYGVQD (reference sequence). The chain's CDR3 is CASSEGDSPYEQYF. In DNA form, the CDR3 reads TGCGCCAGCAGTGAGGGGGACAGCCCCTACGAGCAGTACTTC.

The chain has TRBV29-1 and TRBJ2-7; D perhaps matches TRBD1 (6 bases). The CDR3 runs 14 residues. V lost 6 bases and J 4 bases, leaving 19 bases between the germline ends. Germline V CDR1 and CDR2: SQVTM, ANQGSEA. In DNA form, the CDR3 reads TGCAGCGTAGAGCTCCAGGGGCGTACATACGAGCAGTACTTC. As protein: CSVELQGRTYEQYF.

V is TRBV6-5 and J is TRBJ2-1, with 7 positions matching TRBD2. The CDR3 extends over 14 amino acids. Germline CDR1 MNHEY, CDR2 SVGAGI. V was pared by 1 base and J by 8 bases, with 5 bases of the junction left unmatched. The CDR3 coding sequence is TGTGCCAGCAGTTACTGGGGGGGGAAAGATGAGCAGTTCTTC. It is translated as CASSYWGGKDEQFF.

This clone was observed once. The V call is TRBV5-1, the J call TRBJ2-7; 9 positions agree with TRBD1. This CDR3 region has 15 residues. Losses at the gene ends were 0 bases for V and 7 bases for J; bases not matched to a gene: 8. Germline CDR1 and CDR2: SGHRS and YFSETQ. CDR3 amino acids: CASSLGTGVGQEQYF. The CDR3 DNA reads as TGCGCCAGCAGCTTGGGGACAGGGGTGGGACAAGAGCAGTACTTC.

CDR3 in DNA: TGCAGCGTCCCAAATTTGGGACAGGATTCCTACAATGAGCAGTTCTTC. Amino acid sequence: CSVPNLGQDSYNEQFF. This chain uses TRBV29-1 with TRBJ2-1, with 8 nucleotides matching TRBD1. Germline CDR1 SQVTM, CDR2 ANQGSEA. CDR3 length: 16 residues. Trimming cost V 6 bases and J 1 base; bases outside gene matches: 11.

The chain uses TRBV29-1 and TRBJ2-7; D is possibly TRBD2 (7 bases). Trimming took off 4 bases at V and 7 bases at J, with 17 bases between the two ends. This CDR3 comprises 13 residues. Germline-derived CDR1 and CDR2 are SQVTM and ANQGSEA. The CDR3 DNA reads as TGCAGCGTTGGGAAAGGGGGGGGGAATGAGCAGTACTTC. It is translated as CSVGKGGGNEQYF.

The chain uses TRBV4-1 and TRBJ2-1, with D possibly being TRBD2 (5 bases). Germline V gives CDR1 MGHRA, CDR2 YSYEKL. The V end was cut by 1 base, the J end by 6 bases, with 16 bases between. This CDR3 has 16 amino acids. The CDR3 loop is CASSQVGQIRGNEQFF. CDR3 nucleotide sequence: TGCGCCAGCAGCCAAGTAGGTCAGATACGGGGCAATGAGCAGTTCTTC.

Points on this clone: The junction does not match germline at one end; this may be a read error. The V and J genes are TRBV10-2 and TRBJ2-7; the D is unclear. Germline loops: CDR1 WSHSY, CDR2 SAAADI. The CDR3 covers 14 residues. The CDR3 reads CASRGPEGNYGQYF. CDR3 DNA sequence: TGCGCCAGCAGAGGCCCTGAAGGCAACTACGGGCAGTACTTC.

The V call is TRBV5-1, the J call TRBJ1-6; D gene uncertain. The CDR3 covers 15 residues. Germline V lookup: CDR1 SGHRS, CDR2 YFSETQ. V lost 0 bases, J lost 5 bases, and 9 bases lay in between. The CDR3 loop reads CASSLGQLDNSPLHF. DNA of the CDR3: TGCGCCAGCAGCTTGGGGCAGCTAGATAATTCACCCCTCCACTTT.

V gene TRBV15 combines with J gene TRBJ1-5, with 12 bases that match TRBD1. The V and J ends lost 1 base and 7 bases, in that order; junction bases with no gene match: 5. CDR3 length equals 16 residues. CDR1 and CDR2 (germline): LNHNV, YYDKDF (reference sequence). This CDR3 is CATSRGGQGAYQPQHF. Written as DNA, the CDR3 is TGTGCCACCAGCAGAGGGGGACAGGGGGCCTACCAGCCCCAGCATTTT.

The rearrangement joins TRBV28 to TRBJ2-7; D not resolved. V lost 2 bases and J 2 bases, leaving 7 bases between the germline ends. The germline V gene has CDR1 MDHEN and CDR2 SYDVKM. The CDR3 has 13 amino acids. This CDR3 is CASSLNLAYEQYF. The CDR3 DNA reads as TGTGCCAGCAGTTTAAATCTAGCCTACGAGCAGTACTTC.

The chain recombines TRBV6-5 with TRBJ2-7, with TRBD1 matching 11 bases. J gave up 3 bases and V 6 bases, and 1 base lay outside the gene matches. Per the germline V gene, CDR1 is MNHEY and CDR2 is SVGAGI. This CDR3 is built from 13 residues. DNA of the CDR3: TGTGCCAGCAGGGGGACAGGGGGCTACGAGCAGTACTTC. It specifies CASRGTGGYEQYF.

This rearrangement joins TRBV19 to TRBJ2-1; TRBD2 matches 12 bases. CDR1 and CDR2 from the germline V gene are LNHDA and SQIVND (reference sequence). Trimming cost V 4 bases and J 7 bases; bases outside gene matches: 8. The CDR3 runs 16 residues. The CDR3 nucleotides read TGTGCCAGTAGTAACCCGCCTAGCGGGGGGGCTAATGAGCAGTTCTTC. This encodes CASSNPPSGGANEQFF.

The V and J genes are TRBV6-5 and TRBJ2-7; 7 positions agree with TRBD2. V lost 6 bases and J lost 0; bases outside the gene matches: 8. Germline lookup yields CDR1 MNHEY and CDR2 SVGAGI. CDR3 length equals 15 residues. DNA of the CDR3: TGTGCCAGCAGGAAGACTAGCCCCAGCTCCTACGAGCAGTACTTC. Translation: CASRKTSPSSYEQYF.

The chain carries TRBV2 and TRBJ2-4; D is perhaps TRBD1 (5 bases). The germline V gene encodes CDR1 SNHLY and CDR2 FYNNEI. Trimming pared 6 bases from V and 0 bases from J, leaving 15 bases between. The CDR3 contains 16 residues. CDR3 bases: TGTGCCAGCAGGGGGCAGGGTTCCTTAGCCAAAAACATTCAGTACTTC. Amino acids: CASRGQGSLAKNIQYF.

In its sample, this clone was seen once. V gene TRBV5-1 combines with J gene TRBJ2-1; 13 bases align to TRBD2. V gave up 4 bases and J gave up 2 bases; unmatched junction bases: 3. CDR1 SGHRS and CDR2 YFSETQ come from the germline V gene. The CDR3 runs to 16 residues. The CDR3 loop is CASSPGTSGAYNEQFF. CDR3 nucleotides: TGCGCCAGCAGCCCGGGGACTAGCGGGGCCTACAATGAGCAGTTCTTC.

V usage is TRBV9 and J usage is TRBJ2-6, with unresolved D. This CDR3 region has 14 residues. Trimming took off 3 bases at V and 1 base at J, with 5 bases between the two ends. Germline loops: CDR1 SGDLS, CDR2 YYNGEE. CDR3 in amino acids: CASSGLSGANVLTF. The CDR3 DNA reads TGTGCCAGCAGCGGTCTGTCTGGGGCCAACGTCCTGACTTTC.

V is TRBV7-8 and J is TRBJ1-2; the match to TRBD1 covers 7 bases. The V segment lost 6 bases and the J segment 2 bases; nucleotides outside the gene matches: 12. The CDR3 contains 16 residues. Per the germline V gene, CDR1 is SGHVS and CDR2 is FQNEAQ. The CDR3 sequence is CASSFPRGQVNYGYTF. The CDR3 DNA sequence: TGTGCCAGCAGTTTCCCCCGCGGACAGGTGAACTATGGCTACACCTTC.

The table lists this clone with a count of one. The chain couples TRBV19 to TRBJ2-1; 10 bases agree with TRBD2. Germline lookup yields CDR1 LNHDA and CDR2 SQIVND (reference sequence). This CDR3 has 17 amino acids. The trim removed 2 bases at V and 0 bases at J, leaving 4 bases unmatched. CDR3 sequence: CASSIIAGGPSYNEQFF. The CDR3 DNA reads TGTGCCAGTAGTATAATAGCGGGGGGTCCCTCCTACAATGAGCAGTTCTTC.

This clone was detected a few times. This chain links TRBV2 with TRBJ2-2; D unresolved. This CDR3 region has 14 residues. Germline CDR1 reads SNHLY; CDR2 reads FYNNEI. Trimming shortened V by 6 bases and J by 0 bases, and 8 bases separated the two germline ends. The CDR3 nucleotides read TGTGCCAGCAGGGAACCCGCGAACACCGGGGAGCTGTTTTTT. It encodes CASREPANTGELFF.

The chain recombines TRBV7-2 with TRBJ2-3, with 7 bases that match TRBD2. The CDR3 totals 14 residues. V trimming: 5 bases; J trimming: 5 bases; junction bases outside the gene matches: 7. Germline CDR1 reads SGHTA; CDR2 reads FQGNSA. The CDR3 bases are TGTGCCAGCAGCGGGAGGGGAATGGTAGATACGCAGTATTTT. It translates to CASSGRGMVDTQYF.

V gene TRBV9 combines with J gene TRBJ1-6; 8 bases align to TRBD1. With V trimmed by 0 bases and J by 4 bases, 3 bases remained unmatched. Germline CDR1 reads SGDLS; CDR2 reads YYNGEE. This CDR3 comprises 16 residues. Here the CDR3 reads CASSVATGGYNSPLHF. The CDR3 DNA is TGTGCCAGCAGCGTAGCAACAGGGGGATATAATTCACCCCTCCACTTT.

This clone was observed a few times. The chain links TRBV20-1 to TRBJ1-1; D might be TRBD1 (6 bases). V was clipped by 3 bases and J by 9 bases, with 11 bases between them. Germline V gives CDR1 DFQATT, CDR2 SNEGSKA (reference sequence). The CDR3 is 11 residues long. CDR3 amino acids: CSASRGHQAFF. The CDR3, as DNA: TGCAGTGCTAGTCGGGGACACCAAGCTTTCTTT.

The chain employs TRBV5-1 and TRBJ1-1; 8 bases match TRBD1. This CDR3 has 15 residues. Germline V gives CDR1 SGHRS, CDR2 YFSETQ. J gave up 2 bases and V 1 base, and 4 bases lay outside the gene matches. The CDR3 spells CASSLLGQGNTEAFF. The DNA for the CDR3 is TGCGCCAGCAGCTTGTTAGGACAGGGAAACACTGAAGCTTTCTTT. Using reference TRBV5-1 and TRBJ1-1 for the parts outside the CDR3, the full variable domain is KAGVTQTPRYLIKTRGQQVTLSCSPISGHRSVSWYQQTPGQGLQFLFEYFSETQRNKGNFPGRFSGRQFSNSRSEMNVSTLELGDSALYLCASSLLGQGNTEAFFGQGTRLTVV.

The chain links TRBV27 to TRBJ1-1; 10 nucleotides line up with TRBD1. Germline assignment: CDR1 MNHEY and CDR2 SMNVEV (reference sequence). Unmatched junction bases numbered 8, after V lost 5 bases and J lost 11 bases. This CDR3 spans 13 amino acids. This CDR3 is CASSLGTGAMAFF. CDR3 in DNA: TGTGCCAGCAGTCTGGGGACAGGGGCTATGGCTTTCTTT.

V is TRBV29-1 and J is TRBJ2-3; 7 bases match TRBD2. The CDR3 spans 13 residues. V shed 4 bases, J shed 5 bases, and the junction held 6 bases outside the gene matches. The V gene's germline CDR1 is SQVTM and CDR2 ANQGSEA. The CDR3 protein is CSVGREKGDTQYF. CDR3 DNA sequence: TGCAGCGTTGGGCGGGAGAAGGGAGATACGCAGTATTTT.